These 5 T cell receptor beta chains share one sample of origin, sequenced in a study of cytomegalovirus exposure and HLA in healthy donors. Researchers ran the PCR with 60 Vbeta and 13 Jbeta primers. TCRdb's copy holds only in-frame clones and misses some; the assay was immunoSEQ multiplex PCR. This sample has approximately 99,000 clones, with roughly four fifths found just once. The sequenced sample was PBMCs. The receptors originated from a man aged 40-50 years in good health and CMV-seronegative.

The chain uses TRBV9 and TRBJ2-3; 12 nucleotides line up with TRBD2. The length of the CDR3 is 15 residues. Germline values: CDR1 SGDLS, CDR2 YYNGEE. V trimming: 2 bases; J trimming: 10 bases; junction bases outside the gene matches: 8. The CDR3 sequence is CASSVGLAGQGAQYF. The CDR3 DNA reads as TGTGCCAGCAGCGTCGGACTAGCGGGGCAGGGGGCGCAGTATTTT.

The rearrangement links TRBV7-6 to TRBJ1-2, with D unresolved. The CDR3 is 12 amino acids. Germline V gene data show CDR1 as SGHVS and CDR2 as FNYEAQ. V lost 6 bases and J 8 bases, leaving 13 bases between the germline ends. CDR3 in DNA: TGTGCCAGCAGTTCCCTAGGCGGGGGCTACACCTTC. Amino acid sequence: CASSSLGGGYTF. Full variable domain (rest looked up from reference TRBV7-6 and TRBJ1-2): GAGVSQSPRYKVTKRGQDVALRCDPISGHVSLYWYRQALGQGPEFLTYFNYEAQQDKSGLPNDRFSAERPEGSISTLTIQRTEQRDSAMYRCASSSLGGGYTFGSGTRLTVV.

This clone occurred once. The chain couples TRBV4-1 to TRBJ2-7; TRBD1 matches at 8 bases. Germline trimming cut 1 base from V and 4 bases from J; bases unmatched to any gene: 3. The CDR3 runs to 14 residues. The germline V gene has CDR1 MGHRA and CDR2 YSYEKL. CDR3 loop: CASSQVDRVYEQYF. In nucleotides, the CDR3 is TGCGCCAGCAGCCAAGTGGACAGGGTTTACGAGCAGTACTTC.

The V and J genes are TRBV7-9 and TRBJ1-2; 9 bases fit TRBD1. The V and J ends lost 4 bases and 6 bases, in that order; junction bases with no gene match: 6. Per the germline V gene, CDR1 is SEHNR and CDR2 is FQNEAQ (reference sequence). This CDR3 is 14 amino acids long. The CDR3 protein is CASSSPGTGNGYTF. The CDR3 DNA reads TGTGCCAGCAGCTCACCCGGGACAGGGAATGGCTACACCTTC.

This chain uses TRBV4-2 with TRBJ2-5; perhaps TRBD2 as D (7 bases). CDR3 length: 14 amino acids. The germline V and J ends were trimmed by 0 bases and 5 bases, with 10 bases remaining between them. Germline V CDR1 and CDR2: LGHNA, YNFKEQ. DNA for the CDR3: TGTGCCAGCAGCCAAGACCGGGGGGCGGAGACCCAGTACTTC. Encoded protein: CASSQDRGAETQYF.